The 19 T cell receptor beta chains below were found in one sample sequenced in a study of identical twins. TCRdb redid the calling of the 5' RACE reads with MiXCR, one entry per CDR3 protein. The sample comprises about 520,000 distinct CDR3 sequences, about 20% of which are singletons, and about 0.91% rests with the top ten. In addition, the sample was reused for a study of T cells expressing NK-cell markers.

Sequencing input: CD4+ T cells sorted from blood. The receptor source for this set is a woman younger than 30 in good health.

This clonotype has a handful of counts. The V call is TRBV23-1, the J call TRBJ1-5; unclear D gene. TRBV23-1 is identified as an open reading frame with a role that is uncertain. The CDR3 consists of 9 residues. V was pared by 11 bases and J by 5 bases, with 4 bases between. Written as DNA, the CDR3 is TGCGCCGGGGATCAGCCCCAGCATTTT. It codes for CAGDQPQHF.

The chain has TRBV9 and TRBJ2-3; 10 bases line up with TRBD2. The CDR3 consists of 15 residues. The junction had 11 bases not matched to a gene; V was cut back by 7 bases and J by 6 bases. Germline V gene data show CDR1 as SGDLS and CDR2 as YYNGEE. CDR3 nucleotides: TGTGCCAGCGCGCGAGCGGGAGGGTCCACCGATACGCAGTATTTT. Its translation is CASARAGGSTDTQYF.

This clonotype has just a few counts. Here the CDR3 reads CASSLAQGNADTQYF. As DNA, the CDR3 is TGCGCCAGCAGCTTGGCTCAGGGTAATGCAGATACGCAGTATTTT. This chain links TRBV5-1 with TRBJ2-3, with a possible D match to TRBD1 (5 bases). This CDR3 comprises 15 residues. CDR1 is SGHRS, CDR2 YFSETQ, per germline. Deletions cut 0 bases from V and 4 bases from J, with 12 bases between.

The chain carries TRBV7-6 and TRBJ2-5; D is ambiguous. The ends were cut back, 1 base at V and 5 bases at J, with 11 bases in the middle. This CDR3 has 14 amino acids. Germline assignment: CDR1 SGHVS and CDR2 FNYEAQ. This chain's CDR3 is CASSLVHGGETQYF. CDR3 sequence (DNA): TGTGCCAGCAGCTTAGTACATGGTGGGGAGACCCAGTACTTC.

This clonotype came up a few times. J is TRBJ2-1 and V is TRBV2, with D unclear. The germline CDR1 and CDR2 sequences are SNHLY and FYNNEI. V shed 4 bases and J shed 9 bases, with 7 bases lying between them. This CDR3 region has 11 residues. The CDR3 sequence: CASSALSEQFF. The CDR3 DNA sequence: TGTGCCAGCAGTGCTCTGAGTGAGCAGTTCTTC. The variable domain in full, completed from reference TRBV2 and TRBJ2-1, reads EPEVTQTPSHQVTQMGQEVILRCVPISNHLYFYWYRQILGQKVEFLVSFYNNEISEKSEIFDDQFSVERPDGSNFTLKIRSTKLEDSAMYFCASSALSEQFFGPGTRLTVL.

V usage is TRBV7-9 and J usage is TRBJ1-2, with 9 positions matching TRBD1. The CDR3 consists of 14 residues. Germline lookup yields CDR1 SEHNR and CDR2 FQNEAQ (reference sequence). V trimming: 2 bases; J trimming: 8 bases; junction bases outside the gene matches: 6. The CDR3 spells CASSLWGQGNGYTF. Written as DNA, the CDR3 is TGTGCCAGCAGCTTATGGGGACAGGGCAACGGCTACACCTTC.

This clonotype came up a few times. The chain joins TRBV20-1 to TRBJ2-1, with TRBD2 as a possible D gene (6 bases). Deletions cut 3 bases from V and 0 bases from J, with 9 bases between. Germline CDR1 reads DFQATT; CDR2 reads SNEGSKA (reference sequence). The CDR3 totals 14 residues. CDR3 DNA: TGCAGTGCTAGTAGAGCGGGCTCCTACAATGAGCAGTTCTTC. It encodes CSASRAGSYNEQFF.

This clonotype occurred a few times. The genes are TRBV13 and TRBJ2-1, with a tentative D call TRBD2 (5 bases). Trimming removed 8 bases at V and 0 bases at J, with 14 bases between. Germline V gives CDR1 PRHDT, CDR2 FYEKMQ (reference sequence). The CDR3 covers 15 residues. The CDR3 DNA follows: TGTGCCAGCCTCGGCGGGTCGAGCTCCTACAATGAGCAGTTCTTC. It specifies CASLGGSSSYNEQFF.

The chain employs TRBV12-3 or TRBV12-4 and TRBJ2-2; 9 bases map to TRBD2. This CDR3 contains 16 residues. V was clipped by 6 bases and J by 1 base; unmatched bases: 6. Here the CDR3 reads CASRGSGRQNTGELFF. The CDR3 DNA follows: TGTGCCAGCAGGGGGAGCGGGAGGCAGAACACCGGGGAGCTGTTTTTT.

This clonotype was observed a few times. This sequence joins TRBV20-1 and TRBJ2-7, with D perhaps matching TRBD1 (7 bases). The germline V gene encodes CDR1 DFQATT and CDR2 SNEGSKA (reference sequence). CDR3 length equals 15 residues. V was pared by 3 bases and J by 7 bases, with 22 bases between. DNA for the CDR3: TGCAGTGCTAGGCACGCAGGGGGGCCGGGGGAGGAGCAGTACTTC. It translates to CSARHAGGPGEEQYF.

The chain links TRBV6-2 or TRBV6-3 to TRBJ2-1; unclear D gene. Germline V lookup: CDR1 MNHEY, CDR2 SVGEGT. This CDR3 region has 15 residues. V lost 5 bases and J lost 4, with 15 bases in between. The CDR3 sequence is CASSLDRFLYNEQFF. Written as DNA, the CDR3 is TGTGCCAGCAGTCTGGACCGGTTCCTTTACAATGAGCAGTTCTTC.

This clonotype has just a few counts. The chain has TRBV12-3 or TRBV12-4 and TRBJ1-1; TRBD1 is a possible D gene (6 bases). The CDR3 runs to 13 residues. V was clipped by 7 bases and J by 11 bases, with 20 bases between them. This CDR3 reads CASIPRQGPIAFF. The CDR3 bases are TGTGCCAGCATTCCTCGTCAGGGGCCCATCGCTTTCTTT.

This clonotype was detected ten times or more. The V call is TRBV6-1, the J call TRBJ1-2; 9 bases map to TRBD1. The ends lost 8 bases at V and 8 bases at J; junction bases unmatched: 9. The CDR3 spans 13 residues. Germline lookup yields CDR1 MNHNS and CDR2 SASEGT. The CDR3 here is CASLDRGFGGYTF. The CDR3 bases are TGTGCCAGCCTGGACAGGGGCTTTGGCGGCTACACCTTC.

This chain joins TRBV15 and TRBJ2-7, with 9 bases fitting TRBD2. CDR3 length equals 15 residues. With 3 bases clipped from V and 3 bases from J, the junction kept 6 bases outside the gene matches. CDR1 and CDR2 (germline): LNHNV, YYDKDF (reference sequence). In DNA form, the CDR3 reads TGTGCCACCAGCAGTGCCGCGGGAGGGCACTACGAGCAGTACTTC. Translated, it gives CATSSAAGGHYEQYF.

This clonotype was recorded at least ten times. This chain connects TRBV20-1 to TRBJ2-1; the D is unclear. Trimming took off 6 bases at V and 13 bases at J, with 16 bases between the two ends. CDR1 is DFQATT and CDR2 is SNEGSKA in the germline V gene (reference sequence). The CDR3 has 11 residues. CDR3 in amino acids: CSAPRDVGQFF. The DNA of the CDR3 is TGCAGTGCCCCCAGAGACGTGGGCCAGTTCTTC.

This sequence joins TRBV5-1 and TRBJ2-7; unclear D gene. The germline CDR1 and CDR2 sequences are SGHRS and YFSETQ. V gave up 4 bases and J gave up 0 bases, with 8 bases separating them. The CDR3 is 13 amino acids. CDR3 region: CASSGLSSYEQYF. The CDR3 coding sequence is TGCGCCAGCAGCGGCCTCAGCTCCTACGAGCAGTACTTC.

This clonotype has more than one count but fewer than ten. This rearrangement joins TRBV19 to TRBJ2-3, with 10 bases matching TRBD2. The CDR3 length is 16 residues. Germline-derived CDR1 and CDR2 are LNHDA and SQIVND (reference sequence). V gave up 4 bases and J gave up 1 base; unmatched junction bases: 5. The CDR3 here is CASSRPSGGGTDTQYF. The CDR3 DNA follows: TGTGCCAGTAGTAGACCTAGCGGGGGCGGCACAGATACGCAGTATTTT.

The rearrangement links TRBV20-1 to TRBJ2-5; 12 bases are shared with TRBD2. Germline CDR1 reads DFQATT; CDR2 reads SNEGSKA (reference sequence). The CDR3 has 14 residues. V was pared by 5 bases and J by 5 bases, with 6 bases of the junction left unmatched. This chain's CDR3 is CSAYLLAGGETQYF. The CDR3 nucleotides read TGCAGTGCTTATCTTCTAGCGGGAGGGGAGACCCAGTACTTC.

This clonotype was observed a few times. The chain carries TRBV3-1 and TRBJ2-7; 8 positions agree with TRBD2. V was clipped by 3 bases and J by 4 bases; unmatched bases: 8. The CDR3 has 15 residues. In germline, CDR1 is LGHDT, CDR2 YNNKEL (reference sequence). In DNA form, the CDR3 reads TGTGCCAGCAGCCAGACGGGGGGGCGTCAGTACGAGCAGTACTTC. Its protein is CASSQTGGRQYEQYF.